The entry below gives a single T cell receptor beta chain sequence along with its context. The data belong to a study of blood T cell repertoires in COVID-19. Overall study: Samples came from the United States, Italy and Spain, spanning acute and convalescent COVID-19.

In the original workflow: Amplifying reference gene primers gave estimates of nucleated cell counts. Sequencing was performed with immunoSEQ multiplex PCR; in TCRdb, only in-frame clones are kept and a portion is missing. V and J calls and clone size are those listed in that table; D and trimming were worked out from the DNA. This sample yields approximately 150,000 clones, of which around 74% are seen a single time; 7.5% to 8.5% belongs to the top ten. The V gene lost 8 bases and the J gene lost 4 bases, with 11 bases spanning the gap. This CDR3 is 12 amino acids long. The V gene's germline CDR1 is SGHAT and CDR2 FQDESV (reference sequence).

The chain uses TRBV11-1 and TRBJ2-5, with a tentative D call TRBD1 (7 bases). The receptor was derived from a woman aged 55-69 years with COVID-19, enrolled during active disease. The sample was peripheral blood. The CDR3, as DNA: TGTGCCAGCGGGGGGACAGTAGAGACCCAGTACTTC. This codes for CASGGTVETQYF.